This TCR beta chain was documented in a study of cytomegalovirus exposure and HLA in healthy donors. Overall study context: Out of about 190 million T cells, an earlier analysis found around 120 million unique TCR beta sequences in total. Notes on the study in general: It has been reported that TCR beta sequences accurately predicted the HLA-A and HLA-B alleles of most subjects. Upon later analysis, TCR association rates were observed to vary by HLA locus, being highest for DRB1 and lowest for HLA-C. The authors later linked a missense DCLRE1C variant to TCR beta V- and J-gene trimming.

60 Vbeta and 13 Jbeta primers were used in PCR. Data came from immunoSEQ multiplex PCR; TCRdb stores just in-frame clones and leaves some out. Altogether 150,000 or so clones are present, around 72% being singletons, with the ten largest covering around 4.1%. Comments on this clone: The antigen remains unidentified.

The sequenced sample was PBMCs. The TCR sequence derives from a young man in good health and CMV-seropositive.

CDR3 in amino acids: CASTPTGIIRTEAFF. CDR3 nucleotide sequence: TGTGCCAGCACTCCAACAGGGATTATACGGACTGAAGCTTTCTTT. The genes are TRBV28 and TRBJ1-1, with D possibly TRBD1 on 6 matching bases. The CDR3 extends over 15 amino acids. CDR1 is MDHEN, CDR2 SYDVKM, per germline. Trimming pared 7 bases from V and 5 bases from J, leaving 20 bases between.